This record covers a single T cell receptor (beta chain). What it binds is not known. The data originate from a study of T cells expressing NK-cell markers. Study context: The eight sequenced donors comprised seven who were HCMV-seropositive and one who was seronegative. Study findings and constraints: About 6 donors had dominant NKG2C+ clonotypes that comprised about 1.0-7.5% of their CD8+ T cells. Specificity for HCMV among expanded NKG2C+ T cell clones was not established.

From the 5' RACE reads, TCRdb lists one entry per CDR3 protein and no DNA. The sample data list about 160,000 distinct CDR3 sequences. Per germline, CDR1 SGHRS and CDR2 YFSETQ. The CDR3 runs to 15 residues. This receptor was taken from a man aged 18 to 69 in good health. The specimen was blood T cells: a sorted CD56 or NKG2C T cell subset, CD4+ or CD8+ T cells, or bulk PBMC T cells (not recorded which). V usage is TRBV5-1 and J usage is TRBJ2-3; absent DNA, TCRdb's TRBD2 call cannot be checked. The CDR3 sequence is CASSSWDQNTDTQYF.